Shown below are 17 T cell receptor beta chains from a single sample sequenced in a study of blood T cells in healthy people across ages. A second PCR of 7 to 11 cycles used a sample-barcoded 5' primer and a J-beta primer mix. TCRdb processed the 5' RACE reads anew with MiXCR; each CDR3 protein has one entry. The table shows 660,000 or so distinct CDR3 sequences, with 58% occurring only once. The specimen was blood. The origin of the receptors is a man aged 55-75 years in good health.

The gene calls are TRBV20-1 and TRBJ2-4; D is unresolved. The last part of the DNA fits TRBJ2-7 better; the J call may be wrong. The CDR3 runs to 12 residues. The V gene's germline CDR1 is DFQATT and CDR2 SNEGSKA (reference sequence). The CDR3 DNA follows: TGCAGTGCTACGGGCGGCATCTACGAGCAGTACTTC. Translation: CSATGGIYEQYF.

The chain joins TRBV5-1 to TRBJ2-7; TRBD1 or TRBD2 may be the D gene (8 bases each). The CDR3 length is 15 residues. V was pared by 4 bases and J by 0 bases, with 14 bases between. Germline-derived CDR1 and CDR2 are SGHRS and YFSETQ. CDR3 protein: CASSRGGQVSYEQYF. As DNA, the CDR3 is TGCGCCAGCAGCCGGGGGGGACAGGTCTCCTACGAGCAGTACTTC.

V usage is TRBV6-2 or TRBV6-3 and J usage is TRBJ1-2; D gene ambiguous. Germline CDR1 and CDR2: MNHEY and SVGEGT. CDR3 length equals 12 residues. Deletions cut 6 bases from V and 4 bases from J, with 9 bases between. For the CDR3, the DNA is TGTGCCAGCAGGGACGGACTCTATGGCTACACCTTC. It translates to CASRDGLYGYTF.

The chain couples TRBV4-2 to TRBJ2-7; 7 bases map to TRBD2. V was clipped by 5 bases and J by 3 bases; unmatched bases: 10. The germline V gene encodes CDR1 LGHNA and CDR2 YNFKEQ. This CDR3 spans 15 amino acids. CDR3: CASSARGSGDYEQYF. In DNA, the CDR3 is TGTGCCAGCAGCGCCCGGGGCAGCGGGGACTACGAGCAGTACTTC.

J is TRBJ2-3 and V is TRBV12-3 or TRBV12-4, with D tentatively TRBD1 (6 bases). The CDR3 loop spans 13 amino acids. V was shortened by 8 bases and J by 4 bases, with 13 bases between the two germline ends. The CDR3 here is CASGTRGSDTQYF. DNA of the CDR3: TGTGCCAGCGGGACGAGGGGGTCAGATACGCAGTATTTT.

This chain uses TRBV20-1 with TRBJ2-5, with 7 bases matching TRBD1. The CDR3 length is 12 residues. The germline CDR1 and CDR2 sequences are DFQATT and SNEGSKA (reference sequence). J was trimmed by 5 bases and V by 6 bases; bases with no gene match: 6. The DNA of the CDR3 is TGCAGTGCGTCCGACAGGGATGAGACCCAGTACTTC. Translated: CSASDRDETQYF.

The chain couples TRBV7-2 to TRBJ2-1, with 8 bases that match TRBD1. The germline V gene encodes CDR1 SGHTA and CDR2 FQGNSA. The CDR3 length is 14 residues. V trimming: 5 bases; J trimming: 5 bases; junction bases outside the gene matches: 5. CDR3 sequence reads: CASSPQTGDNEQFF. In nucleotides, the CDR3 is TGTGCCAGCAGCCCCCAGACAGGGGACAATGAGCAGTTCTTC.

A few counts support this clonotype. This CDR3 reads CASSFQTGWDEQYF. In DNA, the CDR3 is TGTGCCAGCAGCTTTCAGACAGGGTGGGACGAGCAGTACTTC. This chain uses TRBV5-6 with TRBJ2-7; 7 bases are shared with TRBD1. The V segment lost 2 bases and the J segment 5 bases; nucleotides outside the gene matches: 7. CDR3 size: 14 residues. CDR1 and CDR2 from the germline V gene are SGHDT and YYEEEE.

This chain joins TRBV18 and TRBJ2-4; D uncertain. The closer fit of TRBJ2-7 to the DNA end suggests the J call may be wrong. The germline V gene has CDR1 KGHSH and CDR2 LQKENI. The CDR3 runs 13 residues. CDR3: CASSLGFAYEQYF. The DNA of the CDR3 is TGTGCCAGCTCTTTGGGGTTCGCCTACGAGCAGTACTTC.

This clonotype has a handful of counts. The chain employs TRBV12-3 or TRBV12-4 and TRBJ2-7, with a tentative D call TRBD2 (5 bases). This CDR3 region has 15 residues. Deletions cut 3 bases from V and 2 bases from J, with 14 bases between. The CDR3 DNA is TGTGCCAGCAGTTTGCGGGCAACCGCACCCTACGAGCAGTACTTC. Amino acid sequence: CASSLRATAPYEQYF.

The rearrangement uses TRBV29-1 and TRBJ2-1, with 8 bases aligning to TRBD2. J gave up 4 bases and V 4 bases, and 3 bases lay outside the gene matches. From germline, CDR1 is SQVTM and CDR2 ANQGSEA. The CDR3 sequence is 13 residues long. CDR3 amino acids: CSVGTSQYNEQFF. The DNA for the CDR3 is TGCAGCGTTGGGACTAGCCAATACAATGAGCAGTTCTTC.

This rearrangement joins TRBV11-1 to TRBJ2-4, with 8 bases fitting TRBD1. CDR3 length: 15 amino acids. Looked up from germline, CDR1 is SGHAT and CDR2 is FQDESV (reference sequence). J lost 6 bases, V lost 5 bases, and 9 bases had no gene match. The DNA of the CDR3 is TGTGCCAGCAGCCCACGGACAGGGTCTGGAAACATTCAGTACTTC. Translating it yields CASSPRTGSGNIQYF.

V gene TRBV5-1 combines with J gene TRBJ2-7, with no clear D. Trimming cost V 0 bases and J 0 bases, with 7 bases left between them. The CDR3 sequence is 14 residues long. Germline values: CDR1 SGHRS, CDR2 YFSETQ. In DNA, the CDR3 is TGCGCCAGCAGCTTGGAGGCAGCCTCCTACGAGCAGTACTTC. It yields the protein CASSLEAASYEQYF.

A word on this clonotype: At one end the junction does not follow the germline gene, possibly because of a read error. The chain employs TRBV6-5 and TRBJ1-2, with D perhaps matching TRBD1 (6 bases). The CDR3 sequence is 13 residues long. Germline CDR1 is MNHEY and CDR2 is SVGAGI. CDR3 in DNA: TGTGCCAGCAGTTCCAGGGGATATAGCGGCTACACCTTT. It is translated as CASSSRGYSGYTF.

The table lists this clonotype with a few counts. J is TRBJ2-7 and V is TRBV3-1; 7 bases are shared with TRBD2. The CDR3 has 12 amino acids. CDR1 LGHDT and CDR2 YNNKEL come from the germline V gene (reference sequence). The trim removed 6 bases at V and 4 bases at J, leaving 3 bases unmatched. Here the CDR3 DNA reads TGTGCCAGCAGTCGGGGGGAATACGAGCAGTACTTC. Amino acid sequence: CASSRGEYEQYF.

The rearrangement joins TRBV5-1 to TRBJ2-7, with 8 bases fitting TRBD1. J was trimmed by 4 bases and V by 4 bases; bases with no gene match: 7. This CDR3 contains 14 residues. Germline lookup yields CDR1 SGHRS and CDR2 YFSETQ. The CDR3 is CASSVSTGGYEQYF. DNA of the CDR3: TGCGCCAGCAGCGTGTCCACAGGGGGATACGAGCAGTACTTC. The complete variable domain, with remaining parts taken from reference TRBV5-1 and TRBJ2-7, reads KAGVTQTPRYLIKTRGQQVTLSCSPISGHRSVSWYQQTPGQGLQFLFEYFSETQRNKGNFPGRFSGRQFSNSRSEMNVSTLELGDSALYLCASSVSTGGYEQYFGPGTRLTVT.

CDR3 sequence (DNA): TGTGCCAGCAGCGTCGGGACTCACGCAGATACGCAGTATTTT. This gives the protein CASSVGTHADTQYF. The chain combines TRBV7-2 with TRBJ2-3; maybe TRBD2 (6 bases). The CDR3 spans 14 residues. Trimming took off 5 bases at V and 4 bases at J, with 13 bases between the two ends. Germline-derived CDR1 and CDR2 are SGHTA and FQGNSA.